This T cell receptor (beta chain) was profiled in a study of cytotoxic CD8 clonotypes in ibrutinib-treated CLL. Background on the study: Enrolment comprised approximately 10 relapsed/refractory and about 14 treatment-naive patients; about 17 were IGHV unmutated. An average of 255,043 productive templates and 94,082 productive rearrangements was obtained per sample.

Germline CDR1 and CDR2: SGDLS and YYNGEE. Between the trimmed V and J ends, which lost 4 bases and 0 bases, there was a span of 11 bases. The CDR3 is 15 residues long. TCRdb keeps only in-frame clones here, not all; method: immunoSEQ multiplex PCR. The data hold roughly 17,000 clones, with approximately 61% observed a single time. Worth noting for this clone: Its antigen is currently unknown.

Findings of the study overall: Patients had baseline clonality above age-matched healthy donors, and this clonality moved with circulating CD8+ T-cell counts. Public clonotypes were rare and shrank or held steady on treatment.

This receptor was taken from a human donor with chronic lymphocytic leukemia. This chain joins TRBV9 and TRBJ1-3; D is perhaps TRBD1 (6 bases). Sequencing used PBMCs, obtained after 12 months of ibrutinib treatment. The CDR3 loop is CASSRGGNSGNTIYF. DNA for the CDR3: TGTGCCAGCAGCAGAGGGGGGAACTCTGGAAACACCATATATTTT.